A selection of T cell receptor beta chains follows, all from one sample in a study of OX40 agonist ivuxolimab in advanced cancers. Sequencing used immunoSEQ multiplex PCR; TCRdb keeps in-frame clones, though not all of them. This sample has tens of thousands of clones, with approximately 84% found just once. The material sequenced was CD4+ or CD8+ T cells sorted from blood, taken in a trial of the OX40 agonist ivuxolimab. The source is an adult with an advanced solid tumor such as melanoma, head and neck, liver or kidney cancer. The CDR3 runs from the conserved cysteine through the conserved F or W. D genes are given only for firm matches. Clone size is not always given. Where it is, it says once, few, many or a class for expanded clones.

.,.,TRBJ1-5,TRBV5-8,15,CASRFRGEGNQPQHF,TGTGCCAGCAGGTTTCGGGGAGAGGGCAATCAGCCCCAGCATTTT
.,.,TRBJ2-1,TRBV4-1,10,CASSQDRQFF,TGTGCCAGCAGCCAAGACCGGCAGTTCTTC
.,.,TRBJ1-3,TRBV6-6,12,CASSTQGNTIYF,TGTGCCAGCAGTACACAGGGAAACACCATATATTTT
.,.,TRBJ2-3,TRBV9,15,CASSVAGAGTDTQYF,TGTGCCAGCAGCGTAGCGGGGGCCGGCACAGATACGCAGTATTTT
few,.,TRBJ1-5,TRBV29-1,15,CSVAFGSGDSQPQHF,TGCAGCGTTGCGTTTGGGTCCGGGGACTCTCAGCCCCAGCATTTT
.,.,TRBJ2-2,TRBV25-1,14,CASSELASGGELFF,TGTGCCAGCAGTGAATTGGCATCAGGCGGGGAGCTGTTTTTT
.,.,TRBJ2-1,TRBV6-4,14,CASSDDQGGNEQFF,TGTGCCAGCAGTGACGATCAAGGAGGCAATGAGCAGTTCTTC
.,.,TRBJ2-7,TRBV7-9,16,CASSLRDTGSTYEQYF,TGTGCCAGCAGCTTAAGGGACACGGGGTCAACGTACGAGCAGTACTTC
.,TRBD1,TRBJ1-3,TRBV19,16,CASSNTGAISGNTIYF,TGTGCCAGTAGTAATACAGGGGCCATCTCTGGAAACACCATATATTTT
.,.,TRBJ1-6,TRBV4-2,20,CASSQDRQTGGSSYNSPLHF,TGTGCCAGCAGCCAAGATAGGCAGACAGGCGGTAGCTCCTATAATTCACCCCTCCACTTT
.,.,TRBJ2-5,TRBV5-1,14,CASSLGWIQETQYF,TGCGCCAGCAGCTTGGGATGGATTCAAGAGACCCAGTACTTC
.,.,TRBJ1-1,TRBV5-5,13,CASRPGTLGRAFF,TGTGCCAGCAGGCCCGGGACCCTGGGGAGAGCTTTCTTT
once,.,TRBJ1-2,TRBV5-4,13,CASSSAFLGVYTF,TGTGCCAGCAGCTCAGCGTTCCTAGGTGTCTACACCTTC
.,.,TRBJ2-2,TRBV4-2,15,CASSQEGGWAGELFF,TGTGCCAGCAGCCAGGAGGGGGGATGGGCCGGGGAGCTGTTTTTT
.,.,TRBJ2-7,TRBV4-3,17,CASSPSRGIPSFYEQYF,TGCGCCAGCAGCCCCTCCCGGGGGATCCCGAGCTTCTACGAGCAGTACTTC
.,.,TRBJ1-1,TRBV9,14,CASSGLGQNTEAFF,TGTGCCAGCAGCGGACTTGGACAGAACACTGAAGCTTTCTTT
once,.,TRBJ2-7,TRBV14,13,CASSQAGRYEQYF,TGTGCCAGCAGCCAAGCTGGACGTTACGAGCAGTACTTC
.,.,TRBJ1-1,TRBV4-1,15,CASSQGAGVSTEAFF,TGCGCCAGCAGCCAAGGGGCGGGGGTATCAACTGAAGCTTTCTTT
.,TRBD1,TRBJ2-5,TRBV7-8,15,CASSPGTVRGETQYF,TGTGCCAGCAGCCCCGGGACAGTTAGAGGGGAGACCCAGTACTTC
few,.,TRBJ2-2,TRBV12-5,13,CASGSRGSGELFF,TGTGCTAGTGGTTCACGGGGCTCCGGGGAGCTGTTTTTT
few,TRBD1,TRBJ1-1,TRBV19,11,CASIRDRVVFF,TGTGCCTCGATCCGGGACAGGGTCGTTTTCTTT
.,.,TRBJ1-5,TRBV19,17,CASSIPIQGLSNQPQHF,TGTGCCAGTAGTATCCCCATACAGGGTTTAAGCAATCAGCCCCAGCATTTT
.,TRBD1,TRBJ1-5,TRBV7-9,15,CASSLGTALNQPQHF,TGTGCCAGCAGCCTCGGGACAGCCCTCAATCAGCCCCAGCATTTT
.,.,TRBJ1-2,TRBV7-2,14,CASSLTGANYGYTF,TGTGCCAGCAGCTTGACAGGTGCTAACTATGGCTACACCTTC
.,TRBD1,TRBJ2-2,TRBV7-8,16,CASSSGGVGNTGELFF,TGTGCCAGCAGTTCAGGGGGCGTCGGGAACACCGGGGAGCTGTTTTTT
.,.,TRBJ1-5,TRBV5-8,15,CASSFRAPGNQPQHF,TGTGCCAGCAGCTTCCGAGCCCCGGGGAATCAGCCCCAGCATTTT
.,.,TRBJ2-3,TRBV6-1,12,CASSEAVGTQYF,TGTGCCAGCAGTGAAGCGGTCGGTACGCAGTATTTT
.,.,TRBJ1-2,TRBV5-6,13,CASSFYDRYGYTF,TGTGCCAGCAGCTTTTACGACAGGTATGGCTACACCTTC
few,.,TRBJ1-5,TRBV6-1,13,CASSRGYNQPQHF,TGTGCCAGCAGCCGAGGGTACAATCAGCCCCAGCATTTT
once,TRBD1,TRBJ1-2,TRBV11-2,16,CASSFWGQGKGAGYTF,TGTGCCAGCAGCTTTTGGGGACAGGGGAAAGGCGCGGGCTACACCTTC
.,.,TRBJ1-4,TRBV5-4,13,CASSLGGLPELFF,TGTGCCAGCAGCTTGGGAGGCCTCCCGGAACTGTTTTTT
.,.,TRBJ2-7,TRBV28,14,CASRSGGLSDEQYF,TGTGCCAGCAGATCTGGGGGGCTGTCGGACGAGCAGTACTTC
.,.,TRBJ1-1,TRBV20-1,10,CRWLNTEAFF,TGCAGGTGGTTGAACACTGAAGCTTTCTTT
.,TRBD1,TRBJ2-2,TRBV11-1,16,CASSLSRGRGTGELFF,TGTGCCAGCAGCTTAAGCAGGGGGCGAGGCACCGGGGAGCTGTTTTTT
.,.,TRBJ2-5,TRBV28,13,CASSPGAEETQYF,TGTGCCAGCAGTCCGGGGGCGGAGGAGACCCAGTACTTC
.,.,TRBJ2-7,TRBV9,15,CASSVGGQLTYEQYF,TGTGCCAGCAGCGTAGGTGGACAGCTGACTTACGAGCAGTACTTC
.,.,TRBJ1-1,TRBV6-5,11,CASRYRTEAFF,TGTGCCAGCAGGTACCGGACAGAGGCTTTCTTT
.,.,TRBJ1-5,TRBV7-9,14,CASSLGTAHGPQHF,TGTGCCAGCAGCTTAGGTACAGCTCATGGACCCCAGCATTTT
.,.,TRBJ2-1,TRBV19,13,CAVGKNPGNEQFF,TGTGCCGTCGGGAAGAACCCTGGGAATGAGCAGTTCTTC
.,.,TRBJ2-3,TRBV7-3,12,CASSSNVDTQYF,TGTGCCAGCAGCTCCAACGTGGATACGCAGTATTTT
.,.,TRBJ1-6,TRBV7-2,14,CASSQEISNSPLHF,TGTGCCAGCAGCCAAGAAATATCGAATTCACCCCTCCACTTT
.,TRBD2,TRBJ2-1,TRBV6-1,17,CASSELHVAGGANEQFF,TGTGCCAGCAGTGAGCTCCATGTAGCGGGGGGAGCGAATGAGCAGTTCTTC
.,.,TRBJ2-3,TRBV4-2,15,CASSQVEMRTDTQYF,TGTGCCAGCAGCCAAGTGGAGATGCGCACAGATACGCAGTATTTT
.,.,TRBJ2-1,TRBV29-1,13,CSGSQTLYNEQFF,TGCAGCGGTTCACAAACACTCTACAATGAGCAGTTCTTC
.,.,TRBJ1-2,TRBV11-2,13,CASSDGAYHGYTF,TGTGCCAGCAGCGATGGGGCGTACCATGGCTACACCTTC
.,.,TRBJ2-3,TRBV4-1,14,CASSQLGFTDTQYF,TGCGCCAGCAGCCAATTGGGCTTCACAGATACGCAGTATTTT
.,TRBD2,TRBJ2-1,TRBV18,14,CASQTSGGDNEQFF,TGTGCCAGCCAGACTAGCGGGGGCGACAATGAGCAGTTCTTC
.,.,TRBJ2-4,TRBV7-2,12,CASSLGGHIQYF,TGTGCCAGCAGCCTCGGGGGCCACATTCAGTACTTC
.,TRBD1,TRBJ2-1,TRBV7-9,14,CAIGTWTGYNEQFF,TGTGCCATTGGAACCTGGACAGGTTACAATGAGCAGTTCTTC
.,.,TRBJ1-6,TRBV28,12,CASSQEDSPLHF,TGTGCCAGCAGCCAGGAGGATTCACCCCTCCACTTT
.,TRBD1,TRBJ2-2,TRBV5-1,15,CASSSNRGQGGELFF,TGCGCCAGCAGCTCGAACAGGGGGCAGGGCGGGGAGCTGTTTTTT
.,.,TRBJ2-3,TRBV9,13,CASSVSGADTQYF,TGTGCCAGCAGCGTATCCGGGGCAGATACGCAGTATTTT
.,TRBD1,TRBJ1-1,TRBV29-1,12,CSVGQPNTEAFF,TGCAGCGTGGGACAGCCGAACACTGAAGCTTTCTTT
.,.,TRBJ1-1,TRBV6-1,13,CASSVTGNTEAFF,TGTGCCAGCAGTGTTACAGGAAACACTGAAGCTTTCTTT